A single sample gave rise to the 22 T cell receptor beta chains below, sequenced in a study of metastatic and nonmetastatic thyroid tumors. Via MiXCR, TCRdb re-called the PCR reads. The sample holds 85,000 to 95,000 clones, about 16% seen once. Each patient went into thyroid surgery without having received any treatment. What was sequenced was blood. These receptors were collected from a female donor with papillary thyroid cancer or a benign thyroid nodule (not recorded which). Some clones in this sample may be carry-over from other donors' samples.

This clone was counted ten times or more. The chain carries TRBV19 and TRBJ2-3; 11 nucleotides match TRBD2. In germline, CDR1 is LNHDA, CDR2 SQIVND (reference sequence). The CDR3 has 14 residues. Losses at the gene ends were 4 bases for V and 3 bases for J; bases not matched to a gene: 0. This chain's CDR3 is CASSTSGGTDTQYF. DNA of the CDR3: TGTGCCAGTAGTACTAGCGGGGGGACAGATACGCAGTATTTT.

This clone was seen only a few times. A read error is possible here, since a much larger clone lies one base away. The chain combines TRBV11-1 with TRBJ2-6; the D is unclear. The CDR3 loop spans 15 amino acids. CDR1 and CDR2 from the germline V gene are SGHAT and FQDESV (reference sequence). The CDR3 protein is CASILGDSGANVLTF. DNA of the CDR3: TGTGCCAGCATCTTAGGAGACTCTGGGGCCAACGTCCTGACTTTC.

This clone came up many times. This chain links TRBV28 with TRBJ2-7, with TRBD1 as a possible D gene (5 bases). Trimming pared 10 bases from V and 1 base from J, leaving 17 bases between. The CDR3 consists of 14 residues. CDR1 is MDHEN, CDR2 SYDVKM, per germline. The CDR3, as DNA: TGTGCCACCCACCCCGAACAGGAATCCTACGAGCAGTACTTC. Amino acids: CATHPEQESYEQYF.

The chain links TRBV6-2 or TRBV6-3 to TRBJ2-3; TRBD2 matches at 9 bases. The CDR3 totals 19 residues. The germline V gene has CDR1 MNHEY and CDR2 SVGEGT. V was pared by 2 bases and J by 0 bases, with 12 bases of the junction left unmatched. The CDR3 loop is CASSYRGDSGGPSTDTQYF. In nucleotides, the CDR3 is TGTGCCAGCAGTTACCGCGGGGATAGCGGGGGACCGAGCACAGATACGCAGTATTTT.

In this sample, this clone turned up many times. The chain carries TRBV5-4 and TRBJ1-1; D is perhaps TRBD1 (5 bases). Per the germline V gene, CDR1 is SGHNT and CDR2 is YYREEE (reference sequence). This CDR3 has 17 residues. The V and J ends lost 0 bases and 2 bases respectively, with 17 bases between them. The CDR3 spells CASSLASRAEVNTEAFF. CDR3 DNA: TGTGCCAGCAGCTTGGCCAGCAGGGCGGAGGTTAACACTGAAGCTTTCTTT.

CDR3 sequence (DNA): TGTGCCAGTATTCCCGGGACAGTCGATAACACTGAAGCTTTCTTT. It translates to CASIPGTVDNTEAFF. The chain recombines TRBV28 with TRBJ1-1; 7 nucleotides agree with TRBD1. Germline V gives CDR1 MDHEN, CDR2 SYDVKM. The CDR3 has 15 amino acids. V shed 9 bases and J 2 bases; nucleotides not matched to a gene: 12.

This clone has at least ten counts. This rearrangement joins TRBV4-2 to TRBJ2-1; D is unresolved. Germline-derived CDR1 and CDR2 are LGHNA and YNFKEQ. V lost 4 bases and J 8 bases, leaving 24 bases between the germline ends. The length of the CDR3 is 17 residues. CDR3 in DNA: TGTGCCAGCAGCCCTTTCCACCCACGTAAGGTTATGGATGAGCAGTTCTTC. It yields the protein CASSPFHPRKVMDEQFF.

This clone was recorded at least ten times. The chain combines TRBV9 with TRBJ1-5, with unresolved D. Germline assignment: CDR1 SGDLS and CDR2 YYNGEE. The CDR3 is 14 residues long. The ends were cut back, 0 bases at V and 5 bases at J, with 9 bases in the middle. CDR3 in DNA: TGTGCCAGCAGCGTAGATGTTGGAGATCAGCCCCAGCATTTT. This codes for CASSVDVGDQPQHF.

This clone occurred many times. The chain recombines TRBV18 with TRBJ1-1, with unresolved D. The CDR3 runs to 14 residues. With 3 bases removed from V and 5 bases from J, the gap between germline ends came to 13 bases. Germline CDR1 reads KGHSH; CDR2 reads LQKENI. The CDR3 DNA reads TGTGCCAGCTCACCGGTGGGGAGAGAAACTGAAGCTTTCTTT. Encoded protein: CASSPVGRETEAFF.

At least ten counts were recorded for this clone. The V and J genes are TRBV7-2 and TRBJ2-1; 13 bases agree with TRBD2. The V segment lost 5 bases and the J segment 4 bases; nucleotides outside the gene matches: 5. CDR3 length equals 16 residues. Germline loops: CDR1 SGHTA, CDR2 FQGNSA. The CDR3 sequence is CASSLELAGGYNEQFF. CDR3 DNA sequence: TGTGCCAGCAGCCTTGAACTAGCGGGGGGGTACAATGAGCAGTTCTTC.

In the case of this clone: A read error may account for a junction end that differs from germline. The chain combines TRBV11-2 with TRBJ2-3, with D hard to call. The germline V gene encodes CDR1 SGHAT and CDR2 FQNNGV. The CDR3 covers 13 residues. In DNA form, the CDR3 reads TGTGCCAGCAGCTTATCCGGTCCAGATACGCAGTGTTTT. Its protein product is CASSLSGPDTQCF. The whole variable domain, filled in from reference TRBV11-2 and TRBJ2-3, reads EAGVAQSPRYKIIEKRQSVAFWCNPISGHATLYWYQQILGQGPKLLIQFQNNGVVDDSQLPKDRFSAERLKGVDSTLKIQPAKLEDSAVYLCASSLSGPDTQCFGPGTRLTVL.

This clone was detected many times. This chain joins TRBV20-1 and TRBJ1-2; TRBD1 is a possible D gene (6 bases). The ends were cut back, 2 bases at V and 6 bases at J, with 13 bases in the middle. The CDR3 is 13 residues long. Germline V gene lookup returns CDR1 DFQATT and CDR2 SNEGSKA (reference sequence). Here the CDR3 DNA reads TGCAGTGCTAGACCTACAGGGAGTAATGGCTACACCTTC. This sequence encodes CSARPTGSNGYTF.

This clone was observed at least ten times. The chain employs TRBV11-1 and TRBJ1-6, with a possible D match to TRBD1 (5 bases). The CDR3 runs to 16 residues. With 6 bases removed from V and 0 bases from J, the gap between germline ends came to 12 bases. Germline V gives CDR1 SGHAT, CDR2 FQDESV (reference sequence). The CDR3 region is CASRGDESSYNSPLHF. CDR3 sequence (DNA): TGTGCCAGCAGGGGGGACGAGAGCTCCTATAATTCACCCCTCCACTTT.

This clone was recorded a few times. J is TRBJ2-7 and V is TRBV2, with D perhaps matching TRBD1 (5 bases). The CDR3 is 15 residues long. Trimming pared 2 bases from V and 2 bases from J, leaving 13 bases between. Germline V gene sequence: CDR1 SNHLY, CDR2 FYNNEI. In DNA, the CDR3 is TGTGCCAGCAGTGAATCCTTCTGCAGGGCCTACGAGCAGTACTTC. Amino acids: CASSESFCRAYEQYF.

The chain recombines TRBV6-1 with TRBJ1-5; tentatively, D is TRBD1 (6 bases). Trimming took off 6 bases at V and 6 bases at J, with 18 bases between the two ends. The CDR3 is 15 amino acids. Looked up from germline, CDR1 is MNHNS and CDR2 is SASEGT. CDR3 nucleotide sequence: TGTGCCAGCAGCCTCACAGGGTGCTCGGCTCAGCCCCAGCATTTT. Its protein is CASSLTGCSAQPQHF.

Many counts were recorded for this clone. This rearrangement joins TRBV6-1 to TRBJ1-1, with D unclear. CDR1 MNHNS and CDR2 SASEGT come from the germline V gene. Deletions cut 2 bases from V and 6 bases from J, with 19 bases between. The CDR3 is 16 amino acids. CDR3 coding DNA: TGTGCCAGCAGTGAACGCGTTCCTCCCCTCAACTCTGAAGCTTTCTTT. Encoded protein: CASSERVPPLNSEAFF.

The chain employs TRBV30 and TRBJ2-7; D possibly corresponds to TRBD1 (6 bases). CDR1 and CDR2 from the germline V gene are GTSNPN and SVGIG (reference sequence). There are 13 residues in the CDR3. The ends were cut back, 2 bases at V and 3 bases at J, with 11 bases in the middle. The CDR3 nucleotides read TGTGCCTGGAGTATAACGGGACACTACGAGCAGTACTTC. Protein sequence: CAWSITGHYEQYF.

In regard to this clone: Being one base from a much bigger clone, this may be a read error. This chain connects TRBV11-2 to TRBJ2-2; the match to TRBD2 covers 7 bases. Trimming removed 4 bases from V and 5 bases from J; junction bases left unmatched: 10. Germline CDR1 and CDR2: SGHAT and FQNNGV. The CDR3 runs to 16 residues. The CDR3 coding sequence is TGTGCCAGCAGCTCTACTGGGACTATCCGTACCGGGGAGCTGTTTTTT. It specifies CASSSTGTIRTGELFF.

Only a few counts were recorded for this clone. A much more abundant neighbour one base away suggests this may be a read error. The same CDR3 arises from other DNA sequences in this sample as well. The gene calls are TRBV11-1 and TRBJ2-7, with 7 bases identical to TRBD1. The CDR3 covers 18 residues. Germline V gene data show CDR1 as SGHAT and CDR2 as FQDESV (reference sequence). V shed 5 bases and J 9 bases; nucleotides not matched to a gene: 25. The CDR3 coding sequence is TGTGCCAGCAGCCGGGCGGGTGACCCTGGACAGGCAGGGGACGGGCAGTACTTC. Its protein is CASSRAGDPGQAGDGQYF.

The rearrangement joins TRBV4-2 to TRBJ2-1; possible D gene TRBD2, 6 bases. This CDR3 spans 13 amino acids. Germline V gene sequence: CDR1 LGHNA, CDR2 YNFKEQ. Trimming cost V 2 bases and J 12 bases, with 14 bases left between them. The CDR3 loop is CASSQQAGTGQFF. The CDR3 DNA follows: TGTGCCAGCAGCCAACAGGCGGGGACCGGGCAGTTCTTC.

A remark on this clone: This may stem from a read error, because a much larger clone lies one nucleotide away. The chain has TRBV5-1 and TRBJ1-1, with TRBD1 identical over 7 bases. The CDR3 is made up of 15 amino acids. CDR1 SGHRS and CDR2 YFSETQ come from the germline V gene. Here the CDR3 reads CAGSFEPGGSTEAFF. CDR3 bases: TGCGCCGGCAGCTTCGAGCCAGGGGGGTCAACTGAAGCTTTCTTT.

This clone was observed at least ten times. The rearrangement links TRBV6-2 or TRBV6-3 to TRBJ1-5; D not resolved. Germline V gene data show CDR1 as MNHEY and CDR2 as SVGEGT. This CDR3 contains 15 residues. V dropped 0 bases and J dropped 0 bases, with 6 bases sitting between them. In DNA, the CDR3 is TGTGCCAGCAGTTACTCGACCCATAGCAATCAGCCCCAGCATTTT. Translated: CASSYSTHSNQPQHF.